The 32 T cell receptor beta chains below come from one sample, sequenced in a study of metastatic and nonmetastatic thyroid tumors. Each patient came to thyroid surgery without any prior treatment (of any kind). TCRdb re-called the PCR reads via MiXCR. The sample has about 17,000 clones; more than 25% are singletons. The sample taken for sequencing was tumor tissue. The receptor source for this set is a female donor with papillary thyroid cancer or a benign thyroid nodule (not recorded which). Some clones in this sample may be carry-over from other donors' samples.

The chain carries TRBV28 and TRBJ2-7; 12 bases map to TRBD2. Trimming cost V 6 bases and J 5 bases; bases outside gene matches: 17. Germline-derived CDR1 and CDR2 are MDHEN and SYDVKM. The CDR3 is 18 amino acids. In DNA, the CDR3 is TGTGCCAGCAGCCCCGGGACTAGCGGGTGGGGTAAGCAGGACGAGCAGTACTTC. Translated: CASSPGTSGWGKQDEQYF.

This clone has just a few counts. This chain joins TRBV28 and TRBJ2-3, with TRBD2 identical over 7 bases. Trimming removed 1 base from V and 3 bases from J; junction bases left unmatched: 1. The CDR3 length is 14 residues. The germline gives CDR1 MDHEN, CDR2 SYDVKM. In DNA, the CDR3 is TGTGCCAGCAGTTTATCGGGGGGTACAGATACGCAGTATTTT. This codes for CASSLSGGTDTQYF.

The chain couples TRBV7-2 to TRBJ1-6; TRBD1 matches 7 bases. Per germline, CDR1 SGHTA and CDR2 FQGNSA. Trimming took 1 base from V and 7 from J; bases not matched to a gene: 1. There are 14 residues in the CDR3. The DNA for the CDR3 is TGTGCCAGCAGCTTAGAAGGGGGCAATTCACCCCTCCACTTT. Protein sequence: CASSLEGGNSPLHF.

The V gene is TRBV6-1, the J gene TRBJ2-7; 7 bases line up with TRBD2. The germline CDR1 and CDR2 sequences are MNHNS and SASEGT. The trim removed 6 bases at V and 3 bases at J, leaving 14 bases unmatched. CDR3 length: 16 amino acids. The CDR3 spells CASRLVAGDASYEQYF. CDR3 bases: TGTGCCAGCAGACTGGTAGCGGGTGACGCCAGCTACGAGCAGTACTTC.

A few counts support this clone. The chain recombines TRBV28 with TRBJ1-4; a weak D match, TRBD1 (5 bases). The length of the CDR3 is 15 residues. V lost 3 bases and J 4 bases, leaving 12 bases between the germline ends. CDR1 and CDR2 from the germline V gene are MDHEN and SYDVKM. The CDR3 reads CASSLPGGGNEKLFF. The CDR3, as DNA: TGTGCCAGCAGTTTGCCGGGGGGGGGTAATGAAAAACTGTTTTTT. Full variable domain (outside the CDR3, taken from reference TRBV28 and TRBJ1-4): DVKVTQSSRYLVKRTGEKVFLECVQDMDHENMFWYRQDPGLGLRLIYFSYDVKMKEKGDIPEGYSVSREKKERFSLILESASTNQTSMYLCASSLPGGGNEKLFFGSGTQLSVL.

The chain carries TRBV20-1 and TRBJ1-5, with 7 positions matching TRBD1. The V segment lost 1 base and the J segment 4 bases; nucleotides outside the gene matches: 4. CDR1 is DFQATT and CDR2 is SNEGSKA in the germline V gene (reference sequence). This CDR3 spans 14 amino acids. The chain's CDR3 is CSARGDSHNQPQHF. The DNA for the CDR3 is TGCAGTGCTAGAGGGGACAGCCATAATCAGCCCCAGCATTTT.

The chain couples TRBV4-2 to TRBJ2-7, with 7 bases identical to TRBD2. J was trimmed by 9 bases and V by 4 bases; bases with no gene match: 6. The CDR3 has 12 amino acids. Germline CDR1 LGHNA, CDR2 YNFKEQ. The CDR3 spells CASSPLGEGQYF. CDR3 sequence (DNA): TGTGCCAGCAGCCCCTTGGGGGAGGGGCAGTACTTC.

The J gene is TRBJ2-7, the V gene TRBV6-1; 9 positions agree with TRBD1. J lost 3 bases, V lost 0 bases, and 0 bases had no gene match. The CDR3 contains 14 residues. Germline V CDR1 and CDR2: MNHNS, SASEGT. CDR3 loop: CASSEATGGYEQYF. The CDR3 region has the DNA TGTGCCAGCAGTGAAGCGACAGGGGGCTACGAGCAGTACTTC.

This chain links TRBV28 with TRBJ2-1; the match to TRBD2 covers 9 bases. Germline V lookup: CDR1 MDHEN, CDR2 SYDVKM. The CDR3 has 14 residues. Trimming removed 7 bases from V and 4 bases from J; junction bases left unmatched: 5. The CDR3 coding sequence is TGTGCCAGCAATAGCGGGGGTGCATACAATGAGCAGTTCTTC. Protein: CASNSGGAYNEQFF.

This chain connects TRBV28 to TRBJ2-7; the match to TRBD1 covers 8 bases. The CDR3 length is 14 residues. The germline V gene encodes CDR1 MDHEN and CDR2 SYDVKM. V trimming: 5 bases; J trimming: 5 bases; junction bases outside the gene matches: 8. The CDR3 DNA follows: TGTGCCAGCAGTCCGGACAGGGAGTTAAACGAGCAGTACTTC. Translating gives CASSPDRELNEQYF.

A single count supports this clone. CDR3: CASRPRNTNSPLHF. DNA for the CDR3: TGTGCCAGCAGGCCGCGGAATACTAATTCACCCCTCCACTTT. The genes are TRBV7-2 and TRBJ1-6; no reliable D call. Germline-derived CDR1 and CDR2 are SGHTA and FQGNSA. This CDR3 has 14 residues. Trimming left V 6 bases short and J 6 bases short, with 12 bases between.

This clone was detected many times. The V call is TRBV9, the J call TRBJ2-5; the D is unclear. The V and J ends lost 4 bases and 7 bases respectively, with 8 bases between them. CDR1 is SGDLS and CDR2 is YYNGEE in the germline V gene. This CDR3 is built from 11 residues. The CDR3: CASSSDGTQYF. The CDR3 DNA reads TGTGCCAGCAGCTCAGACGGGACCCAGTACTTC.

CDR3 bases: TGCGCCAGCAGTATGGGACAGGGAAGCTCCTACGAGCAGTACTTC. Its protein product is CASSMGQGSSYEQYF. The rearrangement uses TRBV5-1 and TRBJ2-7, with 9 bases aligning to TRBD1. The CDR3 has 15 residues. The V and J ends lost 5 bases and 0 bases, in that order; junction bases with no gene match: 6. Per germline, CDR1 SGHRS and CDR2 YFSETQ. The entire variable domain, with the rest obtained from reference TRBV5-1 and TRBJ2-7, is as follows: KAGVTQTPRYLIKTRGQQVTLSCSPISGHRSVSWYQQTPGQGLQFLFEYFSETQRNKGNFPGRFSGRQFSNSRSEMNVSTLELGDSALYLCASSMGQGSSYEQYFGPGTRLTVT.

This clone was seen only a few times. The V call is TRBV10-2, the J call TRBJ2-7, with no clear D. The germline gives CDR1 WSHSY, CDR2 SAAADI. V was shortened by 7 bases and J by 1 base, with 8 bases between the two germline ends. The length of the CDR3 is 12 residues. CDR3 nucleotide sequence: TGCGCCAGCACCACCGGTTCCTACGAGCAGTACTTC. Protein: CASTTGSYEQYF.

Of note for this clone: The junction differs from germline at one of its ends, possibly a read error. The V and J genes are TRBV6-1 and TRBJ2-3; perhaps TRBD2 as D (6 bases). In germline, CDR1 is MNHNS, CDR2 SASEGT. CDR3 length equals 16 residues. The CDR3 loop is CASSKSGETSTDTQYF. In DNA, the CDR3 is TGTGCCAGCAGTAAGTCGGGGGAAACTAGCACAGATACACAGTATTTT.

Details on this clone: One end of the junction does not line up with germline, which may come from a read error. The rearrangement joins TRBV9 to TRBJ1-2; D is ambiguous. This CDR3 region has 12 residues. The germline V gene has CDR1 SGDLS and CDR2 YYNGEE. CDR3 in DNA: TGTGCCAGCAGCTCTACTCAATATGGCAACACCTTT. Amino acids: CASSSTQYGNTF.

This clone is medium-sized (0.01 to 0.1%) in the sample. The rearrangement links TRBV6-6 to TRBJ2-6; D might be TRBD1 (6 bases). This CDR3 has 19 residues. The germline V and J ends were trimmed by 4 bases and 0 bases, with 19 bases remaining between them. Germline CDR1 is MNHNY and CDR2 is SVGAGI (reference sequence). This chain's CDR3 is CASSSQQGFHDSGANVLTF. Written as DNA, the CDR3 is TGTGCCAGCAGTTCCCAACAGGGTTTCCATGACTCTGGGGCCAACGTCCTGACTTTC.

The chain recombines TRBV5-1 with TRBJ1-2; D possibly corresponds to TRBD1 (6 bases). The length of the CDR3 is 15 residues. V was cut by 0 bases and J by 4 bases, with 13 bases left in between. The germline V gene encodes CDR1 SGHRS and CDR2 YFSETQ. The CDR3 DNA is TGCGCCAGCAGCTTGGACAGGGCGAGAAGCTATGGCTACACCTTC. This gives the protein CASSLDRARSYGYTF.

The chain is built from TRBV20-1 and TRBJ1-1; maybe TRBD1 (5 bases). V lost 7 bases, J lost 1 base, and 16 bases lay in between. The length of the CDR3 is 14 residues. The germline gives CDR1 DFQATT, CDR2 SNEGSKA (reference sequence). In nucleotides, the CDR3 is TGCAGTGATACACCGGGACCCAGGAACACTGAAGCTTTCTTT. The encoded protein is CSDTPGPRNTEAFF.

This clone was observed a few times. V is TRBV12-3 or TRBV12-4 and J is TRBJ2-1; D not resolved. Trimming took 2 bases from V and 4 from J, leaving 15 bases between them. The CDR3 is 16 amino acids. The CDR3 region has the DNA TGTGCCAGCAGTTTATTCTTTGTTCGCAGGTACAATGAGCAGTTCTTC. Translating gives CASSLFFVRRYNEQFF.

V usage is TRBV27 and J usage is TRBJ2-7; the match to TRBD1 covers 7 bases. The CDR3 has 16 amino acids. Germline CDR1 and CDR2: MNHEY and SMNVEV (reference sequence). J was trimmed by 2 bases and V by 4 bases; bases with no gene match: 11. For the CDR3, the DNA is TGTGCCAGCAGTTCCTACAGGGGACCTACCACCTACGAGCAGTACTTC. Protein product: CASSSYRGPTTYEQYF.

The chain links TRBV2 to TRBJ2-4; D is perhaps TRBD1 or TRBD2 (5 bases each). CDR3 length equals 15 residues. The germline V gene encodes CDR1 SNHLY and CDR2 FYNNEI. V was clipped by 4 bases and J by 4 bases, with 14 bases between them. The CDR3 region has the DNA TGTGCCAGCAGTGGGGAATGGGACGGGAAAAACATTCAGTACTTC. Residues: CASSGEWDGKNIQYF. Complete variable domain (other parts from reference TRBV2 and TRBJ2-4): EPEVTQTPSHQVTQMGQEVILRCVPISNHLYFYWYRQILGQKVEFLVSFYNNEISEKSEIFDDQFSVERPDGSNFTLKIRSTKLEDSAMYFCASSGEWDGKNIQYFGAGTRLSVL.

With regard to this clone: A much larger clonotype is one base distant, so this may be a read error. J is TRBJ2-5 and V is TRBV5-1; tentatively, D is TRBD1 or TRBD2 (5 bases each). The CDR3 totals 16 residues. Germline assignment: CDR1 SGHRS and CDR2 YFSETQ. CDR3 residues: CASSPTPGTGQETRYF. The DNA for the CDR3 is TGCGCCAGCAGCCCTACCCCGGGGACCGGGCAAGAGACCCGGTACTTC.

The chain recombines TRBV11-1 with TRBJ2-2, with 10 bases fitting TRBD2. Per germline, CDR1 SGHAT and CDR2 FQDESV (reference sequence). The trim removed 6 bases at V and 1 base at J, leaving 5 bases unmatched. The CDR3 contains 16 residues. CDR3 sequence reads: CASSFTSGENTGELFF. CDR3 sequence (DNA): TGTGCCAGCAGTTTTACTAGCGGGGAGAACACCGGGGAGCTGTTTTTT.

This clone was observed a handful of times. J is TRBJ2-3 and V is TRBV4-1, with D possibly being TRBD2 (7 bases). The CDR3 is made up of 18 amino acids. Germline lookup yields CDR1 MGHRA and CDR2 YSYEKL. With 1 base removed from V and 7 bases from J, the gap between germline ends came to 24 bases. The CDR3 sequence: CASSQGEIAGALLNTQYF. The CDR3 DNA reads TGCGCCAGCAGCCAAGGGGAGATCGCGGGGGCCCTTTTAAATACGCAGTATTTT.

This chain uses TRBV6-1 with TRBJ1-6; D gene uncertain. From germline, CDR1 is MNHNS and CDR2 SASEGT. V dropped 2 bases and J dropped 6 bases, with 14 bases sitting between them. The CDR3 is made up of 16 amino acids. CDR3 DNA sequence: TGTGCCAGCAGTGAACAGGCTCCCTGGGGTAATTCACCCCTCCACTTT. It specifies CASSEQAPWGNSPLHF.

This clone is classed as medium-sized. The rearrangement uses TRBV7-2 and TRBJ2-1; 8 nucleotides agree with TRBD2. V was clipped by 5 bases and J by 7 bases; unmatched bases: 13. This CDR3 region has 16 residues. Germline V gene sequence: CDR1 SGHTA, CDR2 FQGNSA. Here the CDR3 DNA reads TGTGCCAGCAGCCCCGGACTGAGCGGGAGTAATAATGAGCAGTTCTTC. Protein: CASSPGLSGSNNEQFF.

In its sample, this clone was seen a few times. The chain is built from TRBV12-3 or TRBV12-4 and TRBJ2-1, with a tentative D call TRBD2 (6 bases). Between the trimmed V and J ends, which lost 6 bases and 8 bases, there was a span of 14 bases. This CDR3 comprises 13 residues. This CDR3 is CASRSPPGDEQFF. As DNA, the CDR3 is TGTGCCAGCAGATCTCCCCCGGGAGATGAGCAGTTCTTC.

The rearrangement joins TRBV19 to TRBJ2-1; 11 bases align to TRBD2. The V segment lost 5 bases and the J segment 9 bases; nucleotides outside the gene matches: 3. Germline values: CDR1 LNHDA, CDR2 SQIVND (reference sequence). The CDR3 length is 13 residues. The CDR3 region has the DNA TGTGCCAGTAGTTTCGGGACTAGCGGTGAGCAGTTCTTC. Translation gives CASSFGTSGEQFF.

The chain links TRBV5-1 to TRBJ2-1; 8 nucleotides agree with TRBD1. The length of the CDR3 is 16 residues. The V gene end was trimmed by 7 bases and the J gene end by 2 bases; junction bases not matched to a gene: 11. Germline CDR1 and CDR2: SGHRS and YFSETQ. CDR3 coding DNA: TGCGCCAGCTCGGACAGGGTGAATTCCGCCTACAATGAGCAGTTCTTC. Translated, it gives CASSDRVNSAYNEQFF.

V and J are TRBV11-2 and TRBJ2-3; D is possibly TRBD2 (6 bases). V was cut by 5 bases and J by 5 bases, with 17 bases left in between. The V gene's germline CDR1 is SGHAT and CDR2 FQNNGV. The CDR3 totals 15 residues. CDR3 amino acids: CASSQSGPRGDTQYF. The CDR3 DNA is TGTGCCAGCAGCCAGAGCGGGCCTCGGGGAGATACGCAGTATTTT.

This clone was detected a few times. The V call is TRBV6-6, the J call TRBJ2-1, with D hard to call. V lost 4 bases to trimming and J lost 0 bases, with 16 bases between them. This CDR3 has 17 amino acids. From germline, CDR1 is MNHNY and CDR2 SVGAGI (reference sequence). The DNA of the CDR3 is TGTGCCAGCAGTTCTGAACTGACACACGGCTCCTACAATGAGCAGTTCTTC. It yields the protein CASSSELTHGSYNEQFF.